This is a list of T cell receptor beta chains from one sample in a study of ipilimumab plus nivolumab after autologous stem cell transplantation. Generated by immunoSEQ multiplex PCR, the TCRdb table keeps only in-frame clones and is missing some. The sample has fewer than 85,000 clones, about 83% seen once. The sequencing here drew on PBMCs, taken in a trial of ipilimumab plus nivolumab as post-transplant consolidation. The receptors originated from a male donor with diffuse large B-cell lymphoma. The CDR3 runs from the conserved cysteine through the conserved F or W. The order of the fields is J gene, V gene, clone size, D gene, CDR3 protein, CDR3 DNA. A D gene is named only where the DNA matches it firmly. Only part of the rows carry a size: once, few, many, or a class if the clone is expanded.

>TRBJ2-1|TRBV11-2|.|.
CASSPTSLNEQFF
TGTGCCAGCAGCCCTACTAGCCTCAATGAGCAGTTCTTC
>TRBJ2-1|TRBV7-8|.|.
CASSRYSYNEQFF
TGTGCCTCGAGTAGATACTCCTACAATGAGCAGTTCTTC
>TRBJ2-2|TRBV11-3|.|TRBD2
CASSLGGSGLNTGELFF
TGTGCCAGCAGCTTAGGGGGTAGCGGGCTCAACACCGGGGAGCTGTTTTTT
>TRBJ2-7|TRBV27|.|.
CASRPRGGWNEQYF
TGTGCCAGCCGCCCCCGAGGGGGATGGAACGAGCAGTACTTC
>TRBJ2-5|TRBV29-1|few|TRBD1
CSAIHTGGEETQYF
TGCAGCGCCATCCACACAGGGGGTGAAGAGACCCAGTACTTC
>TRBJ2-3|TRBV7-9|few|TRBD2
CASSGTGGADTQYF
TGTGCCAGCAGCGGAACGGGGGGGGCAGATACGCAGTATTTT
>TRBJ1-2|TRBV6-5|.|.
CASRNPGDYGYTF
TGTGCCAGCAGAAACCCTGGGGACTATGGCTACACCTTC
>TRBJ2-3|TRBV2|.|.
CATRRGAGTDTQYF
TGTGCCACCCGAAGGGGGGCGGGCACAGATACGCAGTATTTT
>TRBJ1-6|TRBV18|.|TRBD1
CASSPGQGASPLHF
TGTGCCAGCTCACCTGGACAGGGAGCTTCACCCCTCCACTTT
>TRBJ2-1|TRBV2|few|.
CASSPGGQAYNEQFF
TGTGCCAGCAGCCCCGGGGGACAAGCCTACAATGAGCAGTTCTTC
>TRBJ2-7|TRBV21-1|.|.
CASSTDRVYEQYF
TGTGCCAGCAGCACGGACAGGGTTTACGAGCAGTACTTC
>TRBJ1-4|TRBV19|once|TRBD1
CASMDRGGTLAGKLFF
TGTGCCAGCATGGACAGGGGGGGAACGTTGGCTGGAAAACTGTTTTTT
>TRBJ2-1|TRBV2|.|TRBD2
CASSFNSAGGSYNEQFF
TGTGCCAGCAGTTTCAACTCAGCGGGGGGATCCTACAATGAGCAGTTCTTC
>TRBJ2-1|TRBV7-2|.|.
CASSLGHSSREQFF
TGTGCCAGCAGCTTAGGGCACTCTTCAAGGGAGCAGTTCTTC
>TRBJ1-5|TRBV7-9|.|.
CASSLSANQPQHF
TGTGCCAGCAGCTTATCAGCGAATCAGCCCCAGCATTTT
>TRBJ1-2|TRBV4-2|.|.
CASSSGGQDYGYTF
TGTGCCAGCAGCTCCGGCGGGCAGGACTATGGCTACACCTTC
>TRBJ1-2|TRBV19|once|.
CASSIARVASYGYTF
TGTGCCAGTAGTATAGCGCGGGTCGCCAGCTATGGCTACACCTTC
>TRBJ1-2|TRBV6-5|few|.
CASSYRDFAKGYTF
TGTGCCAGCAGTTACCGGGACTTCGCGAAAGGCTACACCTTC
>TRBJ2-7|TRBV30|.|.
CARSPNEQYF
TGTGCCAGAAGCCCTAACGAGCAGTACTTC
>TRBJ1-1|TRBV6-5|.|.
CASRRDSEAFF
TGTGCCAGCAGACGAGACAGTGAAGCTTTCTTT
>TRBJ2-3|TRBV11-2|.|TRBD2
CASSPGLAGGRSTDTQYF
TGTGCCAGCAGCCCCGGACTAGCGGGGGGCCGGAGCACAGATACGCAGTATTTT
>TRBJ1-3|TRBV2|.|.
CASSEEAQGGNTIYF
TGTGCCAGCAGTGAGGAGGCCCAAGGTGGAAACACCATATATTTT
>TRBJ2-2|TRBV6-1|.|TRBD2
CASSESPAAGGRTGELFF
TGTGCCAGCAGTGAGTCCCCCGCAGCGGGGGGTCGCACCGGGGAGCTGTTTTTT
>TRBJ1-1|TRBV9|.|TRBD1
CASSVGTGVRYTEAFF
TGTGCCAGCAGCGTCGGGACAGGTGTAAGGTACACTGAGGCTTTCTTT
>TRBJ1-2|TRBV7-3|.|.
CASSPLTGGVGGYTF
TGTGCCAGCAGCCCGCTAACAGGAGGGGTCGGTGGCTACACCTTC
>TRBJ2-4|TRBV29-1|.|.
CSVEVGRQNIQYF
TGCAGCGTTGAAGTCGGACGGCAAAACATTCAGTACTTC
>TRBJ1-3|TRBV6-6|.|.
CASSPGISGNTIYF
TGTGCCAGCAGTCCTGGTATCTCTGGAAACACCATATATTTT
>TRBJ1-4|TRBV2|.|TRBD1
CASSIGQATEKLFF
TGTGCCAGCAGTATCGGACAGGCAACGGAAAAACTGTTTTTT
>TRBJ2-3|TRBV4-1|once|TRBD2
CASSQDHVSGGATDTQYF
TGCGCCAGCAGCCAAGATCACGTAAGCGGGGGGGCCACAGATACGCAGTATTTT